This T cell receptor (beta chain) was recorded in a study of cytomegalovirus exposure and HLA in healthy donors. Germline CDR1 LGHNA, CDR2 YSLEER. This CDR3 is 17 amino acids long. J lost 2 bases, V lost 4 bases, and 11 bases had no gene match. Donors likely had unrecorded immune exposures despite being nominally healthy when sampled. PCR involved 60 Vbeta and 13 Jbeta primers. Some clones are missing from TCRdb's copy, which holds only in-frame ones; the method was immunoSEQ multiplex PCR. The sample holds about 180,000 clones; 75% to 85% are singletons and the top ten take roughly 3.6%. This clone was detected a few times.

The J gene is TRBJ2-7, the V gene TRBV4-3; 10 nucleotides align to TRBD1. The specimen sequenced was PBMCs. The clonotype comes from a woman in her sixties or seventies in good health and CMV-seropositive. CDR3 loop: CASSRTGRQGATYEQYF. The CDR3 DNA reads TGCGCCAGCAGCCGCACGGGGAGACAGGGGGCAACCTACGAGCAGTACTTC.